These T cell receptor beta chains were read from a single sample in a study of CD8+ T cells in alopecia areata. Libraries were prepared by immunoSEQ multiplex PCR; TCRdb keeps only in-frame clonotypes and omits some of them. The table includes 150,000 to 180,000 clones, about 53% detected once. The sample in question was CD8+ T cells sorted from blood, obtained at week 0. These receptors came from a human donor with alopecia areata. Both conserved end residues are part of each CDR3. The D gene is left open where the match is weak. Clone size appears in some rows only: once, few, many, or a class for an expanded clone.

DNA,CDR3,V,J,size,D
TGTGCCAGCAGCTTAGTGGTCGGGGGATTTTCAGATACGCAGTATTTT,CASSLVVGGFSDTQYF,TRBV7-6,TRBJ2-3,NA,NA
TGTGCCAGCAGCCCTGGACAGGCTAATGAAAAACTGTTTTTT,CASSPGQANEKLFF,TRBV11-2,TRBJ1-4,few,TRBD1
TGCGCCAGCAGCCCCTCCTGGGGAACCGGGGAGCTGTTTTTT,CASSPSWGTGELFF,TRBV4-3,TRBJ2-2,NA,NA
TGCAGCGTGTTGACAGGGGAGGGAGATACGCAGTATTTT,CSVLTGEGDTQYF,TRBV29-1,TRBJ2-3,NA,NA
TGTGCCAGCAGCGTATCCGGGACTAGAGACAATGAGCAGTTCTTC,CASSVSGTRDNEQFF,TRBV9,TRBJ2-1,NA,TRBD2
TGCGCCAGCAGCCAGGGAACCGGGACAGTCTACGAGCAGTACTTC,CASSQGTGTVYEQYF,TRBV4-3,TRBJ2-7,few,TRBD1
TGCGCCAGCAGCCAAGACAGGGGGCTGGTCTACACCTTC,CASSQDRGLVYTF,TRBV4-3,TRBJ1-2,NA,TRBD1
TGTGCCAGCACCCTAGTGGGTGTGGCGGGGGTCACAGATACGCAGTATTTT,CASTLVGVAGVTDTQYF,TRBV2,TRBJ2-3,once,TRBD2
TGTGCCTCCCCGACAGGGAACACCGGGGAGCTGTTTTTT,CASPTGNTGELFF,TRBV30,TRBJ2-2,NA,NA
TGTGCCAGCAGCTCTAGCGGGGGATTGGGAGATACGCAGTATTTT,CASSSSGGLGDTQYF,TRBV7-2,TRBJ2-3,few,TRBD2
TGTGCCAGCAGTTTCGGGACAGGGGACGAGCAGTACTTC,CASSFGTGDEQYF,TRBV7-9,TRBJ2-7,NA,TRBD1
TGTGCCAGCATGACGGGGCACACGGACTACGAGCAGTACTTC,CASMTGHTDYEQYF,TRBV11-3,TRBJ2-7,NA,NA
TGCGCCAGCAGCCAAGATCGCTACGGGGGGTCCTACGAGCAGTACTTC,CASSQDRYGGSYEQYF,TRBV4-3,TRBJ2-7,NA,TRBD2
TGTGCCAGCAGCAACCCCGGGCCAGGGACCTACGAGCAGTACTTC,CASSNPGPGTYEQYF,TRBV11-2,TRBJ2-7,few,NA
TGCTGCGCTATAGATAGCACTGAAGCTTTCTTT,CCAIDSTEAFF,TRBV20-1,TRBJ1-1,NA,NA
TGTGCCAGCAGCTCAGGCTGGACTTCGAACACCGGGGAGCTGTTTTTT,CASSSGWTSNTGELFF,TRBV7-2,TRBJ2-2,NA,NA
TGCAGCGTCCAACGGAACACTGAAGCTTTCTTT,CSVQRNTEAFF,TRBV29-1,TRBJ1-1,NA,NA
TGTGCCAGCAGCGACGGATGGGAATACGAGCAGTACTTC,CASSDGWEYEQYF,TRBV27,TRBJ2-7,NA,NA
TGTGCCAGCAGTGAGGCGGGGGCTTACACAGATACGCAGTATTTT,CASSEAGAYTDTQYF,TRBV2,TRBJ2-3,few,NA
TGCAGCGCTAGGACCTCGGGACAGGGGTTGAACGAGCAGTACTTC,CSARTSGQGLNEQYF,TRBV29-1,TRBJ2-7,few,TRBD1
TGTGCCAGCAGCTTGGCACACAGGGGCAATCAGCCCCAGCATTTT,CASSLAHRGNQPQHF,TRBV7-2,TRBJ1-5,NA,NA
TGCGCCAGCAGCCTCGGACTAGCGGGGGGGAACGAGCAGTTCTTC,CASSLGLAGGNEQFF,TRBV4-3,TRBJ2-1,few,TRBD2
TGCGCCAGCAGCCGAGTACCGGGACAGGGAGCCTACGAGCAGTACTTC,CASSRVPGQGAYEQYF,TRBV4-1,TRBJ2-7,NA,TRBD1
TGTGCCAGCAGACCCAACGAGGGCAGGGGGCTAGGAAACACTGAAGCTTTCTTT,CASRPNEGRGLGNTEAFF,TRBV2,TRBJ1-1,NA,TRBD1
TGTGCCAGCAGACCGACAGGGTCCACTGAAGCTTTCTTT,CASRPTGSTEAFF,TRBV5-6,TRBJ1-1,NA,TRBD1
TGTGCCTGGAGTTATGGGACTGAAGCTTTCTTT,CAWSYGTEAFF,TRBV30,TRBJ1-1,NA,NA
TGTGCCATTTCGGACAGGGGTCAATCAGATACGCAGTATTTT,CAISDRGQSDTQYF,TRBV10-3,TRBJ2-3,NA,TRBD1
TGTGCCAGCAGCATAGGGTACAGGGATTTTGGGGCCAACGTCCTGACTTTC,CASSIGYRDFGANVLTF,TRBV5-6,TRBJ2-6,NA,NA
TGCAGCGTTGGAGGATTAGGACGCGATTTTAACTATGGCTACACCTTC,CSVGGLGRDFNYGYTF,TRBV29-1,TRBJ1-2,once,NA
TGCGCCAGCAGCTTGTCCAGGGTCACCGGGGAGCTGTTTTTT,CASSLSRVTGELFF,TRBV5-1,TRBJ2-2,NA,NA
TGTGCCATCAGTGAGAACTCAGGGACCTACGAGCAGTACTTC,CAISENSGTYEQYF,TRBV10-3,TRBJ2-7,NA,NA
TGCGCCAGCAGCCAAGATGCACGGGAGGGGACTGAAGCTTTCTTT,CASSQDAREGTEAFF,TRBV7-2,TRBJ1-1,NA,NA
TGTGCCAGCAGCGCGAGGCTTGGACAGGGGGAGGGCTACGAGCAGTACTTC,CASSARLGQGEGYEQYF,TRBV2,TRBJ2-7,few,TRBD1